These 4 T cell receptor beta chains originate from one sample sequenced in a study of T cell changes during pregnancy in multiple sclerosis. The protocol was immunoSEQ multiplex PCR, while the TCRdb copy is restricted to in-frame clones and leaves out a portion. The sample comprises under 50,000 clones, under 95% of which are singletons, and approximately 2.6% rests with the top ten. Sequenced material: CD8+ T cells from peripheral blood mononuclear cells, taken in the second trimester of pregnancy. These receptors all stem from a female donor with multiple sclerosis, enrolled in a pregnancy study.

Written as DNA, the CDR3 is TGTGCCAGCGGGGGGGGCAGGTTAGGCACCGGGGAGCTGTTTTTT. Protein product: CASGGGRLGTGELFF. The chain couples TRBV27 to TRBJ2-2, with D perhaps TRBD2 (7 bases). The CDR3 length is 15 residues. Trimming removed 8 bases from V and 4 bases from J, with 17 bases in between. CDR1 is MNHEY, CDR2 SMNVEV, per germline (reference sequence).

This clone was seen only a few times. The DNA of the CDR3 is TGTGCCAGCAGCGTAGTTCCCGGAACCCCGGGAGAGGGGACTGAAGCTTTCTTT. Translation gives CASSVVPGTPGEGTEAFF. The rearrangement links TRBV9 to TRBJ1-1, with a weak D call TRBD1 (5 bases). V was shortened by 0 bases and J by 5 bases, with 23 bases between the two germline ends. In germline, CDR1 is SGDLS, CDR2 YYNGEE. This CDR3 is 18 amino acids long.

Here the CDR3 DNA reads TGTGCCAGCAGCTCGAGGGACAGGCCCAGCTCCTACGAGCAGTACTTC. Its protein product is CASSSRDRPSSYEQYF. The chain is built from TRBV5-4 and TRBJ2-7, with 8 bases aligning to TRBD1. Germline-derived CDR1 and CDR2 are SGHNT and YYREEE (reference sequence). V lost 3 bases to trimming and J lost 0 bases; unmatched junction nucleotides: 8. The CDR3 spans 16 residues.

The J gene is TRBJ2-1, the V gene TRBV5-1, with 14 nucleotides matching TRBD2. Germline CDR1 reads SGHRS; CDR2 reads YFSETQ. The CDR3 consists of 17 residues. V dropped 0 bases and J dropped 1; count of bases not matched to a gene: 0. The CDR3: CASSLGTSGGSYNEQFF. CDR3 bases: TGCGCCAGCAGCTTGGGGACTAGCGGGGGGTCCTACAATGAGCAGTTCTTC.